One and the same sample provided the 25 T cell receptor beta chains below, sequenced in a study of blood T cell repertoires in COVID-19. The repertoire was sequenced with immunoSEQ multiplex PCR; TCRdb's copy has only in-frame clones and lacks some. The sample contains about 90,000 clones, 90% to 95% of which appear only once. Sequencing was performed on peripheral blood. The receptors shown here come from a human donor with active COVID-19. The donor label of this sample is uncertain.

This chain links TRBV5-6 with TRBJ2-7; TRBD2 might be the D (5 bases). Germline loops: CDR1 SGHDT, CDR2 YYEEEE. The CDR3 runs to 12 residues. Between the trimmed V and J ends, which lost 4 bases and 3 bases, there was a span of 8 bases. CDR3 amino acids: CASSAGLYEQYF. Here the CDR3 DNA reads TGTGCCAGCAGCGCCGGACTCTACGAGCAGTACTTC.

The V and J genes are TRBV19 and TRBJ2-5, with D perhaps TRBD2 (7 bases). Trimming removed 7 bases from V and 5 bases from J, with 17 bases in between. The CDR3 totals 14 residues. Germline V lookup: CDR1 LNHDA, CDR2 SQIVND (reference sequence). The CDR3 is CASKNFEGGETQYF. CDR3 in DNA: TGTGCCAGTAAGAACTTTGAGGGGGGGGAGACCCAGTACTTC.

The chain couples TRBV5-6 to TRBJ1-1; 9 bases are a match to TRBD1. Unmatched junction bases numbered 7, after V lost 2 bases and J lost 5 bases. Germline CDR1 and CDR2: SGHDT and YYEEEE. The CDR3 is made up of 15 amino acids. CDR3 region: CASSFAQGARTEAFF. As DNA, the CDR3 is TGTGCCAGCAGCTTTGCACAGGGGGCACGTACTGAAGCTTTCTTT.

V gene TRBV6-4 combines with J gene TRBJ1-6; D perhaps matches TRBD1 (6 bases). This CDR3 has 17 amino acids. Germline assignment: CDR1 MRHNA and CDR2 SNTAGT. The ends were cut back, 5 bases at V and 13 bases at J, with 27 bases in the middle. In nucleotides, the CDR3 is TGTGCCAGCAGTCCTGAGATTATCGGACAGAGCTTACGGCCCCTCCACTTT. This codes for CASSPEIIGQSLRPLHF.

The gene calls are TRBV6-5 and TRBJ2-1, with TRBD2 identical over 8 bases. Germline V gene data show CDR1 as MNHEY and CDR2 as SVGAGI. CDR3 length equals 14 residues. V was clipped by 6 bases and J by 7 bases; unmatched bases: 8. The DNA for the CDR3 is TGTGCCAGCAGCCATCCCGGGAGGGGGAATGAGCAGTTCTTC. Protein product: CASSHPGRGNEQFF.

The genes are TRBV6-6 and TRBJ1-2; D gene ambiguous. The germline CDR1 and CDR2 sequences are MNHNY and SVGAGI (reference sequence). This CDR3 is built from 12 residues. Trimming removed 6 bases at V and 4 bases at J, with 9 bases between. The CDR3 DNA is TGTGCCAGCAGACAGCAGCTCTATGGCTACACCTTC. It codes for CASRQQLYGYTF.

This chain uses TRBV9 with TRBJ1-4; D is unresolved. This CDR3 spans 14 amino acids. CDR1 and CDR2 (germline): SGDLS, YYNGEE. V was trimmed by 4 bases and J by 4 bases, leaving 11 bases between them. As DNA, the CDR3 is TGTGCCAGCAGCCCCAAAGTAGTTAATGAAAAACTGTTTTTT. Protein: CASSPKVVNEKLFF.

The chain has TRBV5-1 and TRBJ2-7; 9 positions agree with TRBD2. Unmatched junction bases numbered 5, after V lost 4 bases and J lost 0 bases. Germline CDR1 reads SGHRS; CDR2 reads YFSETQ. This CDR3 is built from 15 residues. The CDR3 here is CASSPSGGYSYEQYF. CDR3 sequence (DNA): TGCGCCAGCAGCCCGAGCGGGGGGTACTCCTACGAGCAGTACTTC.

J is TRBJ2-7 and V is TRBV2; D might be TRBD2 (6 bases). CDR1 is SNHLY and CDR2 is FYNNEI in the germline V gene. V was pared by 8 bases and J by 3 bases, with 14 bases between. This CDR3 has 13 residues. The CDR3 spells CASRGGRVYEQYF. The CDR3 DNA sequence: TGTGCCAGCCGTGGAGGGAGAGTCTACGAGCAGTACTTC.

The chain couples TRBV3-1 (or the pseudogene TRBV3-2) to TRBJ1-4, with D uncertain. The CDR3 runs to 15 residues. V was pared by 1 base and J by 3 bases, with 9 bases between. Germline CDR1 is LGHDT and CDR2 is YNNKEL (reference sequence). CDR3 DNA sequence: TGTGCCAGCAGCCAAGGTTTCAGGTCTAATGAAAAACTGTTTTTT. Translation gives CASSQGFRSNEKLFF.

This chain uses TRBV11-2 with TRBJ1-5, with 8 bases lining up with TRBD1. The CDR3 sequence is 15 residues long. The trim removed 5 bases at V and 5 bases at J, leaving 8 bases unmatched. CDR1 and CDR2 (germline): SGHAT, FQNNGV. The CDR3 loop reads CASSPDRGRHQPQHF. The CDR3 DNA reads TGTGCCAGCAGCCCCGACAGGGGACGGCATCAGCCCCAGCATTTT. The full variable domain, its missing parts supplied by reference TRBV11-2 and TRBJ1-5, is EAGVAQSPRYKIIEKRQSVAFWCNPISGHATLYWYQQILGQGPKLLIQFQNNGVVDDSQLPKDRFSAERLKGVDSTLKIQPAKLEDSAVYLCASSPDRGRHQPQHFGDGTRLSIL.

CDR3 sequence reads: CASRGMGQNSPYEQYF. CDR3 in DNA: TGTGCCAGCAGGGGGATGGGACAGAACTCTCCCTACGAGCAGTACTTC. This chain connects TRBV28 to TRBJ2-7; TRBD1 aligns across 7 bases. V shed 6 bases and J 2 bases; nucleotides not matched to a gene: 13. This CDR3 has 16 amino acids. The germline V gene encodes CDR1 MDHEN and CDR2 SYDVKM.

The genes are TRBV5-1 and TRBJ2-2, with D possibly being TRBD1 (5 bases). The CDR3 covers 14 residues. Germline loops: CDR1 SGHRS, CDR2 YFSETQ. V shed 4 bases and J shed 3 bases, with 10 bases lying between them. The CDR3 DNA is TGCGCCAGCAGCACAGGACGGGACACCGGGGAGCTGTTTTTT. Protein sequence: CASSTGRDTGELFF.

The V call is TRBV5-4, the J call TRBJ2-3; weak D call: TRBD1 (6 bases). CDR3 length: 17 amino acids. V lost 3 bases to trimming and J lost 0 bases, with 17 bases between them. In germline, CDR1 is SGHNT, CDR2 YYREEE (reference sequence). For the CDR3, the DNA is TGTGCCAGCAGCTCTCACCCTCTACAGGGAAGCACAGATACGCAGTATTTT. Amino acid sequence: CASSSHPLQGSTDTQYF. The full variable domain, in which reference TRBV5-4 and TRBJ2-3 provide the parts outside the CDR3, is ETGVTQSPTHLIKTRGQQVTLRCSSQSGHNTVSWYQQALGQGPQFIFQYYREEENGRGNFPPRFSGLQFPNYSSELNVNALELDDSALYLCASSSHPLQGSTDTQYFGPGTRLTVL.

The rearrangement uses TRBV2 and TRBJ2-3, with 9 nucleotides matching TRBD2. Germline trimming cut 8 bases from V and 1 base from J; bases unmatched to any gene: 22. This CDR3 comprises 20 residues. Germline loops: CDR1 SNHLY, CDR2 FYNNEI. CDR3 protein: CASRLRSGAGGPKGTDTQYF. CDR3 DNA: TGTGCCAGCCGTCTGCGTTCGGGCGCGGGGGGGCCAAAGGGCACAGATACGCAGTATTTT.

CDR3 amino acids: CASSTRTGNTEAFF. CDR3 nucleotide sequence: TGTGCCAGCAGCACCCGAACAGGGAACACTGAAGCTTTCTTT. The chain couples TRBV5-5 to TRBJ1-1; TRBD1 might be the D (5 bases). Deletions cut 4 bases from V and 1 base from J, with 11 bases between. In germline, CDR1 is SGHKS, CDR2 YYEKEE (reference sequence). The CDR3 runs 14 residues.

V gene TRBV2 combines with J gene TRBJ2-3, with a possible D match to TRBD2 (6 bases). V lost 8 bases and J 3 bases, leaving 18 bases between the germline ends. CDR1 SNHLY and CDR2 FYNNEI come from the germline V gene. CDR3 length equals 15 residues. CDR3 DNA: TGTGCCAGCTCCGCCCTTTACGGGGGAACAGATACGCAGTATTTT. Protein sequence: CASSALYGGTDTQYF.

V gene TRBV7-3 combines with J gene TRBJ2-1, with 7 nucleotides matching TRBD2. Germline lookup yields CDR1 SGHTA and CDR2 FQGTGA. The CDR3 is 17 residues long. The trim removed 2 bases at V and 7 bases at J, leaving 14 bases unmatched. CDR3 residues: CASSLFGGAGMGNEQFF. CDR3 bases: TGTGCCAGCAGCTTATTCGGCGGAGCGGGGATGGGGAATGAGCAGTTCTTC.

CDR3 coding DNA: TGTGCCAGCAGCTTGGGGGGTCATGTAGTTTACGAGCAGTACTTC. Translation: CASSLGGHVVYEQYF. The chain combines TRBV11-2 with TRBJ2-7, with D tentatively TRBD2 (6 bases). Deletions cut 3 bases from V and 4 bases from J, with 16 bases between. CDR3 length: 15 amino acids. Germline V CDR1 and CDR2: SGHAT, FQNNGV.

DNA of the CDR3: TGTGCCAGCAGGGACACAGAATACGAGCAGTACTTC. Translating it yields CASRDTEYEQYF. This chain connects TRBV2 to TRBJ2-7, with D possibly matching TRBD1 (5 bases). The ends were cut back, 6 bases at V and 4 bases at J, with 10 bases in the middle. This CDR3 is 12 amino acids long. CDR1 SNHLY and CDR2 FYNNEI come from the germline V gene.

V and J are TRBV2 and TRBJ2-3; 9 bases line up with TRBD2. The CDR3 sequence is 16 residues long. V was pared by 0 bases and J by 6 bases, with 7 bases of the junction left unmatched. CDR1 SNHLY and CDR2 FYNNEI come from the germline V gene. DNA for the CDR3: TGTGCCAGCAGTGAAGCGAAAATAAGCGGGGGGGATACGCAGTATTTT. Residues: CASSEAKISGGDTQYF.

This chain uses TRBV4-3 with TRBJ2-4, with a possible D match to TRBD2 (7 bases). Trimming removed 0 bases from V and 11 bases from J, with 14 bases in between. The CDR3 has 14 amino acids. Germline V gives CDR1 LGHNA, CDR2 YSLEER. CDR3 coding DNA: TGCGCCAGCAGCCAAGATCAGGCGGGGGCCGTTCAGTACTTC. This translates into CASSQDQAGAVQYF.

CDR3 in DNA: TGTGCCAGCAGTTTATACGCCCCAGGGTTGGGCAATCAGCCCCAGCATTTT. This translates into CASSLYAPGLGNQPQHF. J is TRBJ1-5 and V is TRBV27; tentatively, D is TRBD1 (5 bases). V was pared by 1 base and J by 2 bases, with 15 bases between. The CDR3 covers 17 residues. Germline-derived CDR1 and CDR2 are MNHEY and SMNVEV (reference sequence).

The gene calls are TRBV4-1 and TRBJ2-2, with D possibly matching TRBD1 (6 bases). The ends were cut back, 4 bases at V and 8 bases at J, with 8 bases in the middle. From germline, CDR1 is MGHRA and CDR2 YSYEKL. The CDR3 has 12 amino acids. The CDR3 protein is CASSLGQGELFF. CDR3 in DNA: TGCGCCAGCAGCCTTGGACAGGGGGAGCTGTTTTTT.

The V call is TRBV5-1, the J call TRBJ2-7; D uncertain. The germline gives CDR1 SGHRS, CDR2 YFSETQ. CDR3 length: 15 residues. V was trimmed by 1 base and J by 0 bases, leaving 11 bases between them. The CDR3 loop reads CASSLIENLSYEQYF. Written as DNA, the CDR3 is TGCGCCAGCAGCTTGATAGAGAACCTCTCCTACGAGCAGTACTTC.